These 27 T cell receptor beta chains were all obtained from the same sample, sequenced in a study of T cells after yellow fever vaccination. TCRdb ran MiXCR on the 5' RACE reads and lists one entry per CDR3 protein. The sample lists a few hundred thousand distinct CDR3 sequences; around 17% were seen once. The sequences come from PBMCs, collected 5 to 6 days after the first yellow fever vaccination. All receptors derive from a man aged 18 to 29 who received the YFV17D yellow fever vaccine.

The sample holds a few counts of this clonotype. The V gene is TRBV5-4, the J gene TRBJ2-3, with D tentatively TRBD2 (5 bases). V was trimmed by 6 bases and J by 6 bases, leaving 20 bases between them. Per germline, CDR1 SGHNT and CDR2 YYREEE (reference sequence). The CDR3 runs to 15 residues. CDR3 in amino acids: CASTTPGGSADTQYF. The CDR3 nucleotides read TGTGCCAGCACGACGCCCGGCGGGTCCGCCGATACGCAGTATTTT.

This clonotype was counted between two and nine times. Here the CDR3 DNA reads TGTGCCATCAGCGACGCGCACCAGGCTGGCTACACCTTC. Its protein is CAISDAHQAGYTF. The chain uses TRBV10-3 and TRBJ1-2; no clear D gene. The CDR3 runs 13 residues. Germline V lookup: CDR1 ENHRY, CDR2 SYGVKD. Trimming took 6 bases from V and 7 from J, leaving 15 bases between them.

CDR3 nucleotide sequence: TGTGCCAGCAGTTTATTACCGGGACAGGGGAACTATGGCTACACCTTC. Translating it yields CASSLLPGQGNYGYTF. The J gene is TRBJ1-2, the V gene TRBV6-5, with TRBD1 matching 10 bases. Germline CDR1 MNHEY, CDR2 SVGAGI. With 4 bases clipped from V and 2 bases from J, the junction kept 7 bases outside the gene matches. The CDR3 consists of 16 residues.

CDR3 bases: TGTGCCATCGGGACAGACTACGAGCAGTACTTC. Protein sequence: CAIGTDYEQYF. The rearrangement links TRBV10-3 to TRBJ2-7; 7 bases are shared with TRBD1. The CDR3 length is 11 residues. Germline CDR1 and CDR2: ENHRY and SYGVKD. Trimming took 8 bases from V and 3 from J; bases not matched to a gene: 1.

This clonotype has just a few counts. The rearrangement uses TRBV24-1 and TRBJ2-7; 9 bases agree with TRBD1. Per germline, CDR1 KGHDR and CDR2 SFDVKD. V lost 10 bases, J lost 4 bases, and 13 bases stayed unmatched. The length of the CDR3 is 15 residues. The CDR3: CATPTRDRVGYEQYV. DNA for the CDR3: TGTGCCACTCCCACCCGGGACAGGGTAGGGTACGAGCAGTACGTC.

The table lists this clonotype with a few counts. The rearrangement joins TRBV12-3 or TRBV12-4 to TRBJ2-6; no reliable D call. V lost 4 bases to trimming and J lost 2 bases, with 9 bases between them. CDR3 length: 15 amino acids. The CDR3, as DNA: TGTGCCAGCAGTTCCGCCCTACCTGGGGCCAACGTCCTGACTTTC. This sequence encodes CASSSALPGANVLTF.

This chain uses TRBV5-1 with TRBJ1-6; D possibly corresponds to TRBD1 (5 bases). The germline gives CDR1 SGHRS, CDR2 YFSETQ. V lost 3 bases and J 5 bases, leaving 9 bases between the germline ends. The length of the CDR3 is 14 residues. CDR3 DNA: TGCGCCAGCAGCTCGGGACGCAATAATTCACCCCTCCACTTT. This encodes CASSSGRNNSPLHF. Complete variable domain (other parts from reference TRBV5-1 and TRBJ1-6): KAGVTQTPRYLIKTRGQQVTLSCSPISGHRSVSWYQQTPGQGLQFLFEYFSETQRNKGNFPGRFSGRQFSNSRSEMNVSTLELGDSALYLCASSSGRNNSPLHFGNGTRLTVT.

The chain carries TRBV12-3 or TRBV12-4 and TRBJ2-2; TRBD2 matches 8 bases. CDR3 length: 16 amino acids. Trimming took 3 bases from V and 3 from J; bases not matched to a gene: 6. This CDR3 is CASSFIGGADTGELFF. The CDR3 bases are TGTGCCAGCAGTTTTATCGGGGGGGCGGACACCGGGGAGCTGTTTTTT.

A few counts support this clonotype. V usage is TRBV6-5 and J usage is TRBJ2-3; 11 nucleotides match TRBD1. CDR1 and CDR2 from the germline V gene are MNHEY and SVGAGI. The CDR3 runs to 15 residues. J lost 2 bases, V lost 4 bases, and 2 bases had no gene match. The chain's CDR3 is CASSWTGGITDTQYF. The CDR3, as DNA: TGTGCCAGCAGTTGGACAGGGGGCATCACAGATACGCAGTATTTT.

The J gene is TRBJ2-1, the V gene TRBV11-2, with 8 nucleotides matching TRBD1. After removal of 5 bases from V and 7 bases from J, the junction contained 13 bases not matched to a gene. Germline CDR1 SGHAT, CDR2 FQNNGV. CDR3 length equals 16 residues. This CDR3 reads CASSPGGRGLRNEQFF. The CDR3 DNA sequence: TGTGCCAGCAGCCCAGGGGGCAGGGGGCTAAGGAATGAGCAGTTCTTC.

The chain employs TRBV10-3 and TRBJ2-1; 14 bases line up with TRBD2. V trimming: 8 bases; J trimming: 10 bases; junction bases outside the gene matches: 10. Germline CDR1 is ENHRY and CDR2 is SYGVKD. The CDR3 contains 15 residues. The CDR3 sequence: CAIRQTGLAGAEQFF. The CDR3 coding sequence is TGTGCCATCCGACAGACGGGACTAGCGGGGGCAGAGCAGTTCTTC.

The V and J genes are TRBV18 and TRBJ2-3; no clear D gene. CDR3 length: 13 residues. CDR1 and CDR2 from the germline V gene are KGHSH and LQKENI. The V gene lost 5 bases and the J gene lost 1 base, with 7 bases spanning the gap. This CDR3 is CASSEYGTDTQYF. The CDR3 DNA sequence: TGTGCCAGCTCAGAGTACGGCACAGATACGCAGTATTTT.

The V call is TRBV4-1, the J call TRBJ2-6; D is ambiguous. Germline loops: CDR1 MGHRA, CDR2 YSYEKL. V gave up 2 bases and J gave up 4 bases, with 6 bases separating them. The CDR3 has 14 amino acids. CDR3 nucleotide sequence: TGCGCCAGCAGCCAAAACGTAGGGGCCAACGTCCTGACTTTC. Residues: CASSQNVGANVLTF.

The table lists this clonotype with a few counts. The V and J genes are TRBV7-9 and TRBJ2-3, with D possibly matching TRBD2 (5 bases). Trimming left V 5 bases short and J 9 bases short, with 21 bases between. Germline values: CDR1 SEHNR, CDR2 FQNEAQ (reference sequence). The CDR3 sequence is 15 residues long. CDR3 bases: TGTGCCAGCAGCCGAACGACTTCGGGATACGCAACGCAGTATTTT. This translates into CASSRTTSGYATQYF.

This clonotype came up a few times. J is TRBJ2-3 and V is TRBV5-1; 9 bases line up with TRBD2. The V segment lost 4 bases and the J segment 6 bases; nucleotides outside the gene matches: 6. Germline V gene lookup returns CDR1 SGHRS and CDR2 YFSETQ. CDR3 size: 14 residues. Written as DNA, the CDR3 is TGCGCCAGCAGCCCGCTGAGCGGGGGGGATACGCAGTATTTT. This codes for CASSPLSGGDTQYF.

The CDR3 here is CASSFRSPPENTIYF. The CDR3 DNA is TGTGCCAGCAGCTTCCGGTCTCCCCCGGAGAACACCATATATTTT. The chain couples TRBV7-2 to TRBJ1-3; unclear D gene. Per germline, CDR1 SGHTA and CDR2 FQGNSA. This CDR3 region has 15 residues. Trimming left V 3 bases short and J 7 bases short, with 16 bases between.

This clonotype was seen only a few times. The V and J genes are TRBV27 and TRBJ2-7; the D gene is possibly TRBD2 (6 bases). CDR1 is MNHEY and CDR2 is SMNVEV in the germline V gene (reference sequence). Trimming pared 5 bases from V and 6 bases from J, leaving 23 bases between. There are 16 residues in the CDR3. The CDR3 here is CASSTSRDGSPGEQYV. CDR3 DNA: TGTGCCAGCAGTACTAGCCGGGACGGATCTCCGGGCGAGCAGTACGTC.

The gene calls are TRBV7-9 and TRBJ2-1; 7 positions match TRBD2. V dropped 5 bases and J dropped 2; count of bases not matched to a gene: 9. The V gene's germline CDR1 is SEHNR and CDR2 FQNEAQ (reference sequence). This CDR3 has 16 amino acids. In nucleotides, the CDR3 is TGTGCCAGCAGCCCCCCAGAGGGGACTACCTACAATGAGCAGTTCTTC. It encodes CASSPPEGTTYNEQFF.

This clonotype was seen ten or more times. The chain employs TRBV5-1 and TRBJ2-3; D gene unclear. CDR1 is SGHRS, CDR2 YFSETQ, per germline. CDR3 length equals 13 residues. V was pared by 4 bases and J by 4 bases, with 10 bases between. CDR3 loop: CASSAPGADTQYF. The CDR3 nucleotides read TGCGCCAGCAGCGCGCCGGGTGCAGATACGCAGTATTTT.

This clonotype was observed a few times. The chain combines TRBV5-1 with TRBJ2-1; 10 nucleotides agree with TRBD2. The CDR3 has 15 residues. Per the germline V gene, CDR1 is SGHRS and CDR2 is YFSETQ. V shed 2 bases and J 7 bases; nucleotides not matched to a gene: 6. The CDR3 is CASSFGSGGQNEQFF. In DNA, the CDR3 is TGCGCCAGCAGCTTTGGTAGCGGGGGGCAGAATGAGCAGTTCTTC. The full variable domain, its missing parts supplied by reference TRBV5-1 and TRBJ2-1, is KAGVTQTPRYLIKTRGQQVTLSCSPISGHRSVSWYQQTPGQGLQFLFEYFSETQRNKGNFPGRFSGRQFSNSRSEMNVSTLELGDSALYLCASSFGSGGQNEQFFGPGTRLTVL.

This chain joins TRBV5-1 and TRBJ2-2; no firm D call. Germline V lookup: CDR1 SGHRS, CDR2 YFSETQ. This CDR3 has 13 residues. Trimming stripped 7 bases from V and 1 base from J, with 8 bases between. The CDR3 coding sequence is TGCGCCAGCTTGGCTGAGAACACCGGGGAGCTGTTTTTT. Amino acid sequence: CASLAENTGELFF.

Ten or more counts support this clonotype. The V call is TRBV4-1, the J call TRBJ2-7, with D hard to call. The CDR3 totals 15 residues. V lost 0 bases, J lost 1 base, and 10 bases lay in between. The germline V gene encodes CDR1 MGHRA and CDR2 YSYEKL. The CDR3 loop reads CASSQERAGSYEQYV. The CDR3 nucleotides read TGCGCCAGCAGCCAAGAAAGGGCAGGATCCTACGAGCAGTACGTC.

There are a few counts of this clonotype. The rearrangement joins TRBV7-9 to TRBJ2-7, with D perhaps matching TRBD2 (6 bases). The germline CDR1 and CDR2 sequences are SEHNR and FQNEAQ (reference sequence). Trimming removed 8 bases from V and 4 bases from J, with 21 bases in between. The CDR3 is made up of 15 amino acids. The CDR3 sequence: CASGGSGVPPYEQYF. The CDR3, as DNA: TGTGCCAGCGGGGGTTCGGGAGTTCCCCCTTACGAGCAGTACTTC. Using reference TRBV7-9 and TRBJ2-7 for the parts outside the CDR3, the full variable domain is DTGVSQNPRHKITKRGQNVTFRCDPISEHNRLYWYRQTLGQGPEFLTYFQNEAQLEKSRLLSDRFSAERPKGSFSTLEIQRTEQGDSAMYLCASGGSGVPPYEQYFGPGTRLTVT.

The chain recombines TRBV5-1 with TRBJ2-5; maybe TRBD1 (5 bases). The V gene lost 6 bases and the J gene lost 5 bases, with 17 bases spanning the gap. The germline V gene has CDR1 SGHRS and CDR2 YFSETQ. The CDR3 length is 14 residues. The CDR3 loop reads CASTDGHFLETQYF. CDR3 nucleotide sequence: TGCGCCAGCACGGACGGACATTTTTTGGAGACCCAGTACTTC.

This clonotype occurred a few times. The V and J genes are TRBV3-1 and TRBJ1-1; a weak D match, TRBD1 (5 bases). Germline V lookup: CDR1 LGHDT, CDR2 YNNKEL (reference sequence). V was cut by 5 bases and J by 7 bases, with 11 bases left in between. The CDR3 is made up of 12 amino acids. The CDR3 DNA reads TGTGCCAGCAGCAACCAGGGTATTGAAGCTTTCTTT. Protein sequence: CASSNQGIEAFF.

The chain joins TRBV7-2 to TRBJ2-2; perhaps TRBD2 as D (5 bases). The CDR3 loop spans 15 amino acids. The V end was cut by 1 base, the J end by 0 bases, with 6 bases between. CDR1 and CDR2 from the germline V gene are SGHTA and FQGNSA. The DNA of the CDR3 is TGTGCCAGCAGCTTAGGACTACCGAACACCGGGGAGCTGTTTTTT. Translating it yields CASSLGLPNTGELFF.

This clonotype was recorded a few times. This chain joins TRBV7-3 and TRBJ2-5; no clear D gene. From germline, CDR1 is SGHTA and CDR2 FQGTGA. CDR3 length: 11 residues. With 5 bases removed from V and 7 bases from J, the gap between germline ends came to 8 bases. This CDR3 reads CASSRGGTQYF. CDR3 coding DNA: TGTGCCAGCAGCCGAGGCGGGACCCAGTACTTC.